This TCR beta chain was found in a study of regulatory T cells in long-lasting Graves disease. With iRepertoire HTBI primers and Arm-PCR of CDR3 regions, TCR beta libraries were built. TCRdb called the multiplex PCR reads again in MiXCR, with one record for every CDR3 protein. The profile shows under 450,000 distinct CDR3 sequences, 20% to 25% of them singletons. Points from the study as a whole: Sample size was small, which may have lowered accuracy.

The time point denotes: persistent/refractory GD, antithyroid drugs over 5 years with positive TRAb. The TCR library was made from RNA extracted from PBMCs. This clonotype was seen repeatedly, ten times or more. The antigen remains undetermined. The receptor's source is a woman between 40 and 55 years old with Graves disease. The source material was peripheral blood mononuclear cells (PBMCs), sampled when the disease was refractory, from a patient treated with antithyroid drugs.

The CDR3 loop is CASSSRPGTRNTEAFF. In nucleotides, the CDR3 is TGTGCCAGCAGTTCTAGGCCCGGGACAAGAAACACTGAAGCTTTCTTT. This chain links TRBV28 with TRBJ1-1; D may be TRBD1 (6 bases). The V gene lost 4 bases and the J gene lost 2 bases, with 17 bases spanning the gap. CDR1 and CDR2 from the germline V gene are MDHEN and SYDVKM. The CDR3 runs 16 residues. Combining the CDR3 with reference TRBV28 and TRBJ1-1 gives the whole variable domain DVKVTQSSRYLVKRTGEKVFLECVQDMDHENMFWYRQDPGLGLRLIYFSYDVKMKEKGDIPEGYSVSREKKERFSLILESASTNQTSMYLCASSSRPGTRNTEAFFGQGTRLTVV.